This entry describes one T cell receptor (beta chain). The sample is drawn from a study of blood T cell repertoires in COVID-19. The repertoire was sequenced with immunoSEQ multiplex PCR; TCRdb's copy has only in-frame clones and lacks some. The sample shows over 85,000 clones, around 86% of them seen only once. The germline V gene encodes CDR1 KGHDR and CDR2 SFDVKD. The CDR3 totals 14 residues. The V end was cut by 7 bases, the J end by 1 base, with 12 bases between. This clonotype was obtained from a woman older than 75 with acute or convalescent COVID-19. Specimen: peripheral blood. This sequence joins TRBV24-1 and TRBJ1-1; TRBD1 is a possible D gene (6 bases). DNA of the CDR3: TGTGCCACCAGCAGCGGACAGCAGAACACTGAAGCTTTCTTT. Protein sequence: CATSSGQQNTEAFF.